What follows are 2 T cell receptor beta chains derived from one specimen sequenced in a study of OX40 agonist ivuxolimab in advanced cancers. Assay: immunoSEQ multiplex PCR; the TCRdb copy retains only in-frame clones and omits some. The sample includes approximately 76,000 clones, roughly 88% seen only once; the top ten take about 6%. The source was CD4+ or CD8+ T cells sorted from blood, collected in a trial of the OX40 agonist ivuxolimab. All receptors derive from an adult with an advanced solid tumor such as melanoma, head and neck, liver or kidney cancer.

The CDR3 DNA sequence: TGTGCCAGTAGTACCCTCGACAGACTAGCGGGGGGTTTTCGCACAGATACGCAGTATTTT. Residues: CASSTLDRLAGGFRTDTQYF. The chain links TRBV19 to TRBJ2-3; 13 nucleotides align to TRBD2. The CDR3 runs to 20 residues. With 4 bases clipped from V and 1 base from J, the junction kept 14 bases outside the gene matches. The germline V gene has CDR1 LNHDA and CDR2 SQIVND (reference sequence).

The chain couples TRBV7-8 to TRBJ2-7; D is ambiguous. The V gene lost 0 bases and the J gene lost 4 bases, with 13 bases spanning the gap. The CDR3 runs to 15 residues. Germline loops: CDR1 SGHVS, CDR2 FQNEAQ. The CDR3 here is CASSLASVFPYEQYF. In nucleotides, the CDR3 is TGTGCCAGCAGCTTAGCATCCGTCTTTCCTTACGAGCAGTACTTC.